The present entry profiles one TCR beta chain with its context. This specimen belongs to a study of blood T cell repertoires in COVID-19. Sequencing was performed with immunoSEQ multiplex PCR; in TCRdb, only in-frame clones are kept and a portion is missing. The sample consists of about 150,000 clones, less than 95% of them appearing once. V lost 5 bases and J lost 3, with 14 bases in between. CDR1 and CDR2 (germline): SGHNT, YENEEA. This CDR3 spans 14 amino acids. Sequenced sample: peripheral blood. The chain links TRBV11-3 to TRBJ2-7; weak D call: TRBD2 (6 bases). The TCR originated in a man in his fifties with acute or convalescent COVID-19. The CDR3 protein is CASSNGGEHYEQYF. CDR3 nucleotide sequence: TGTGCCAGCAGCAACGGAGGGGAACACTACGAGCAGTACTTC.